These 4 T cell receptor beta chains were sequenced from one sample in a study of blood T cell repertoires in COVID-19. The table came from immunoSEQ multiplex PCR; TCRdb's copy has only in-frame clones and leaves some out. The sample yields about 220,000 clones, under 90% seen once. Source material: peripheral blood. All receptors derive from a woman over 75 with acute or convalescent COVID-19.

The genes are TRBV28 and TRBJ2-6; no reliable D call. Trimming took 2 bases from V and 0 from J, leaving 8 bases between them. The CDR3 has 16 residues. Germline V gives CDR1 MDHEN, CDR2 SYDVKM. CDR3 bases: TGTGCCAGCAGTTTAAAGTCAGTCTCTGGGGCCAACGTCCTGACTTTC. Its protein is CASSLKSVSGANVLTF.

The rearrangement links TRBV7-2 to TRBJ2-2, with D uncertain. Germline CDR1 is SGHTA and CDR2 is FQGNSA. This CDR3 region has 15 residues. The ends were cut back, 6 bases at V and 0 bases at J, with 11 bases in the middle. The CDR3 nucleotides read TGTGCCAGCAGTTCCCCTGTAACGAACACCGGGGAGCTGTTTTTT. Protein product: CASSSPVTNTGELFF.

The chain combines TRBV29-1 with TRBJ1-1; D is undetermined. The CDR3 runs to 13 residues. V was clipped by 5 bases and J by 0 bases, with 10 bases between them. CDR1 SQVTM and CDR2 ANQGSEA come from the germline V gene. The CDR3, as DNA: TGCAGCGTTAACCCAACAGTGAACACTGAAGCTTTCTTT. Translation: CSVNPTVNTEAFF.

The chain joins TRBV19 to TRBJ1-2; perhaps TRBD1 as D (6 bases). V was shortened by 3 bases and J by 2 bases, with 13 bases between the two germline ends. The CDR3 extends over 15 amino acids. Germline CDR1 reads LNHDA; CDR2 reads SQIVND (reference sequence). CDR3 DNA: TGTGCCAGTAGTATCCAACAGGGTGGCAACTATGGCTACACCTTC. This encodes CASSIQQGGNYGYTF.